This TCR beta chain was recovered during a study of T-cell reconstitution after alpha-beta-depleted transplantation in children. Study-level results: In patients about two months after transplant, alpha-beta T cells reportedly arose from several hundred expanded graft clones.

The CDR3 is 14 residues long. Trimming shortened V by 3 bases and J by 4 bases, and 11 bases separated the two germline ends. Germline CDR1 and CDR2: SGHTA and FQGNSA. Library preparation (for TCRbeta) was performed with unique molecular identifiers. TCRdb re-analysed the PCR reads in MiXCR, keeping a single row per CDR3 protein. The sample carries approximately 44,000 distinct CDR3 sequences, about 5% recorded once. This clonotype was picked up many times. The antigen remains undetermined. V gene TRBV7-2 combines with J gene TRBJ2-3; perhaps TRBD1 as D (6 bases). This TCR was sampled from a female patient aged 2 to 10 who had a stem cell transplant for aplastic anemia, so the T cells may come from the graft donor. This specimen was PBMCs, mostly from graft donor cells, taken 60 days after TCRalphabeta/CD19-depleted stem cell transplant. The CDR3 reads CASSFKTGADTQYF. The CDR3 DNA follows: TGTGCCAGCAGCTTTAAGACAGGAGCAGATACGCAGTATTTT.